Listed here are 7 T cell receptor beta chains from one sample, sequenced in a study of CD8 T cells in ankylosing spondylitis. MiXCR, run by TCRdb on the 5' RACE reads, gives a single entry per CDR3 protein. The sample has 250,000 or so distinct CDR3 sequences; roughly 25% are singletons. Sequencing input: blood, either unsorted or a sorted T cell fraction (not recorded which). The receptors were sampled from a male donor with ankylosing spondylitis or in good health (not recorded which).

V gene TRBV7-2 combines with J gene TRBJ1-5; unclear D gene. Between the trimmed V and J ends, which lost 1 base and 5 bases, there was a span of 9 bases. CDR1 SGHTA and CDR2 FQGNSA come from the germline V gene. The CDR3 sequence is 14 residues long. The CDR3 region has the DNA TGTGCCAGCAGCTTAGGATTGGCGGATCAGCCCCAGCATTTT. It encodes CASSLGLADQPQHF. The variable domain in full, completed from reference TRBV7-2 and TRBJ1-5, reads GAGVSQSPSNKVTEKGKDVELRCDPISGHTALYWYRQSLGQGLEFLIYFQGNSAPDKSGLPSDRFSAERTGGSVSTLTIQRTQQEDSAVYLCASSLGLADQPQHFGDGTRLSIL.

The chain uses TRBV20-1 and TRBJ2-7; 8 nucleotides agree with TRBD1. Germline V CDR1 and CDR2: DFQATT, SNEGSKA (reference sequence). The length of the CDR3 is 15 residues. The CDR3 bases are TGCATTGCCGACCGACAGGGGCGGCCCTCCTACGAGCAGTACTTC. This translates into CIADRQGRPSYEQYF.

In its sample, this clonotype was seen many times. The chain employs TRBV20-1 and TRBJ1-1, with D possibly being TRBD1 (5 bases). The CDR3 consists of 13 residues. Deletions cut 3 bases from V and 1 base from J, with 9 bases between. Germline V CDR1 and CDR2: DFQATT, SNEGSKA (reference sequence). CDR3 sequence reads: CSARDTKNTEAFF. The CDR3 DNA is TGCAGTGCTAGGGACACTAAGAACACTGAAGCTTTCTTT.

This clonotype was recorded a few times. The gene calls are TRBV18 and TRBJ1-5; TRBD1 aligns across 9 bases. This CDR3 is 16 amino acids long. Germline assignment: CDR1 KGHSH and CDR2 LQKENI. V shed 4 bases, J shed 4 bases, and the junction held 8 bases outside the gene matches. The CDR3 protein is CASSLAPGTGNQPQHF. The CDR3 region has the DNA TGTGCCAGCTCACTCGCCCCCGGGACAGGGAATCAGCCCCAGCATTTT.

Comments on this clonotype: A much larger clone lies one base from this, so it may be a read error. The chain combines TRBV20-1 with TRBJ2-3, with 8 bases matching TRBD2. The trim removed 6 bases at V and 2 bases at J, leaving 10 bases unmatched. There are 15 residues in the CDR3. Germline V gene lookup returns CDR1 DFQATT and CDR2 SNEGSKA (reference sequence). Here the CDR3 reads CSAGRRGASTDTQYF. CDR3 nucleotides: TGCAGTGCCGGGCGGCGGGGGGCCTCCACAGATACGCAGTATTTT.

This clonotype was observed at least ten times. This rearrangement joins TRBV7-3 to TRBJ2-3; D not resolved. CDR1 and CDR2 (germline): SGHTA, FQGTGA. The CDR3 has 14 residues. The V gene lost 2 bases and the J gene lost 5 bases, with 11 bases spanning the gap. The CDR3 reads CASSLPRVGDTQYF. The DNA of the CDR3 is TGTGCCAGCAGCTTACCACGAGTGGGAGATACGCAGTATTTT.

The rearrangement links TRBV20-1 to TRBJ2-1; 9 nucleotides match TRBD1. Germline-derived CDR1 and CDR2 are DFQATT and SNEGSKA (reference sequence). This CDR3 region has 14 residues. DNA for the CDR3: TGCATCTGGGGGGGCGGGACAGGGCTCAATGAGCAGTTCTTC. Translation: CIWGGGTGLNEQFF.